These 12 T cell receptor beta chains were all obtained from the same sample, sequenced in a study of T cells in Graves' hyperthyroidism and ophthalmopathy. Amplification targeted TCR beta CDR3 regions from RNA transcripts. The HTBI set primed first-round TCR CDR3 RT-PCR. A single record per CDR3 protein comes from TCRdb applying MiXCR to the multiplex PCR reads. The sample has roughly 700,000 distinct CDR3 sequences, 17% seen once. The sample was blood. These receptors all come from a man aged 45-60 years with Graves' hyperthyroidism.

This clonotype was recorded a few times. V usage is TRBV5-1 and J usage is TRBJ2-7; 7 positions agree with TRBD1. Germline V gene data show CDR1 as SGHRS and CDR2 as YFSETQ. The CDR3 runs to 14 residues. V was pared by 0 bases and J by 3 bases, with 3 bases of the junction left unmatched. The CDR3 protein is CASSLVQGNYEQYF. DNA for the CDR3: TGCGCCAGCAGCTTGGTACAGGGGAACTACGAGCAGTACTTC.

This clonotype was counted ten times or more. The V call is TRBV28, the J call TRBJ2-3; 16 bases map to TRBD2. Germline trimming cut 6 bases from V and 4 bases from J; bases unmatched to any gene: 16. CDR1 MDHEN and CDR2 SYDVKM come from the germline V gene. This CDR3 comprises 20 residues. For the CDR3, the DNA is TGTGCCAGCAGCCCACCGGGACTAGCGGGAGGGCGCGGGGATTCAGATACGCAGTATTTT. Amino acids: CASSPPGLAGGRGDSDTQYF.

This clonotype has ten or more counts. This CDR3 reads CASSLVGGRNEKLFF. The CDR3 nucleotides are TGTGCCAGCAGCTTAGTCGGGGGCCGTAATGAAAAACTGTTTTTT. V usage is TRBV7-9 and J usage is TRBJ1-4, with D tentatively TRBD1 (6 bases). The CDR3 extends over 15 amino acids. V lost 1 base and J lost 4, with 10 bases in between. Germline-derived CDR1 and CDR2 are SEHNR and FQNEAQ (reference sequence). Full variable domain (outside the CDR3, taken from reference TRBV7-9 and TRBJ1-4): DTGVSQNPRHKITKRGQNVTFRCDPISEHNRLYWYRQTLGQGPEFLTYFQNEAQLEKSRLLSDRFSAERPKGSFSTLEIQRTEQGDSAMYLCASSLVGGRNEKLFFGSGTQLSVL.

This clonotype was seen only a few times. The chain has TRBV15 and TRBJ2-1; 7 bases line up with TRBD1. V gave up 3 bases and J gave up 0 bases; unmatched junction bases: 5. CDR3 size: 16 residues. Germline loops: CDR1 LNHNV, CDR2 YYDKDF (reference sequence). The CDR3 spells CATSSPRQGSYNEQFF. CDR3 nucleotides: TGTGCCACCAGCAGTCCCCGACAGGGCTCCTACAATGAGCAGTTCTTC.

Ten or more counts support this clonotype. The chain joins TRBV10-3 to TRBJ2-1, with D unclear. The CDR3 runs 16 residues. Germline-derived CDR1 and CDR2 are ENHRY and SYGVKD. Trimming shortened V by 2 bases and J by 2 bases, and 13 bases separated the two germline ends. Here the CDR3 DNA reads TGTGCCATCAGTGAGGGACCGGGCCTCACCTACAATGAGCAGTTCTTC. This codes for CAISEGPGLTYNEQFF.

This clonotype appeared a few times. The V call is TRBV18, the J call TRBJ1-3; the match to TRBD1 covers 7 bases. In germline, CDR1 is KGHSH, CDR2 LQKENI. Trimming removed 6 bases from V and 4 bases from J; junction bases left unmatched: 12. This CDR3 has 16 amino acids. The CDR3 region has the DNA TGTGCCAGCTCCCCTGGGACAGAGTCGAAGGGAAACACCATATATTTT. Protein: CASSPGTESKGNTIYF.

This clonotype was counted at least ten times. The chain joins TRBV2 to TRBJ2-7; weak D call: TRBD1 (6 bases). The CDR3 totals 14 residues. Germline values: CDR1 SNHLY, CDR2 FYNNEI. Trimming took 6 bases from V and 4 from J, leaving 16 bases between them. CDR3 residues: CASSEPRTVYEQYF. The CDR3 nucleotides are TGTGCCAGCAGCGAACCGAGGACAGTTTACGAGCAGTACTTC. Based on the CDR3 plus reference TRBV2 and TRBJ2-7, the full variable domain is EPEVTQTPSHQVTQMGQEVILRCVPISNHLYFYWYRQILGQKVEFLVSFYNNEISEKSEIFDDQFSVERPDGSNFTLKIRSTKLEDSAMYFCASSEPRTVYEQYFGPGTRLTVT.

In this sample, this clonotype turned up many times. The chain is built from TRBV20-1 and TRBJ2-1; 10 nucleotides line up with TRBD2. The CDR3 totals 15 residues. The J segment lost 8 bases and the V segment lost 1 base, leaving 8 bases of the junction unmatched. Germline CDR1 DFQATT, CDR2 SNEGSKA (reference sequence). The CDR3 DNA sequence: TGCAGTGCTAGAGCCCCTAGCGGGAGTAACTATGAGCAGTTCTTC. Its protein is CSARAPSGSNYEQFF.

The chain joins TRBV27 to TRBJ1-5, with TRBD1 identical over 11 bases. Germline CDR1 and CDR2: MNHEY and SMNVEV (reference sequence). V lost 4 bases and J lost 7; bases outside the gene matches: 6. The CDR3 is 15 amino acids. CDR3 residues: CASSSLGQGGQPQHF. CDR3 DNA: TGTGCCAGCAGTTCCCTGGGACAGGGGGGCCAGCCCCAGCATTTT.

This clonotype came up a few times. J is TRBJ2-2 and V is TRBV7-3; 8 bases are a match to TRBD1. This CDR3 is built from 17 residues. V lost 3 bases, J lost 7 bases, and 13 bases stayed unmatched. From germline, CDR1 is SGHTA and CDR2 FQGTGA. CDR3 sequence (DNA): TGTGCCAGCAGCTTGACCGGACAGGGAGGAACCCACGGGGAGCTGTTTTTT. Translating it yields CASSLTGQGGTHGELFF.

The chain is built from TRBV4-3 and TRBJ2-3, with 7 bases that match TRBD2. Germline lookup yields CDR1 LGHNA and CDR2 YSLEER. V lost 0 bases to trimming and J lost 3 bases; unmatched junction nucleotides: 6. The CDR3 contains 16 residues. CDR3 nucleotides: TGCGCCAGCAGCCAAGATAACCTCGGGAGGACAGATACGCAGTATTTT. Its translation: CASSQDNLGRTDTQYF.

With regard to this clonotype: A much larger clone lies one base from this, so it may be a read error. The chain uses TRBV12-3 or TRBV12-4 and TRBJ1-5; D not resolved. CDR3 length: 13 residues. V was trimmed by 1 base and J by 9 bases, leaving 10 bases between them. CDR3 loop: CASSLGESPPQHF. DNA of the CDR3: TGTGCCAGCAGTTTAGGGGAAAGTCCGCCCCAGCATTTT.